The 15 T cell receptor beta chains presented below share a single source sample, sequenced in a study of T cells in women clearing cervical HPV infection. Profiled with immunoSEQ multiplex PCR; TCRdb holds only in-frame clones, not every one. The sample totals about 41,000 clones. Sequencing was performed on blood buffy coat. These receptors came from a woman between 18 and 70 years old with a cervical HPV16 infection that either progressed to CIN3+ or cleared (not recorded which).

Notes on this clone: The read halts 3 residues ahead of the CDR3 end, with the missing end drawn from the germline J gene. The V call is TRBV28, the J call TRBJ1-4, with D unresolved. This CDR3 comprises 15 residues. The germline gives CDR1 MDHEN, CDR2 SYDVKM. V was shortened by 2 bases and J by 5 bases, with 12 bases between the two germline ends. The sequenced part of the CDR3 DNA is TGTGCCAGCAGTTTAAGTGACATAGGAAATGAAAAA. It translates to CASSLSDIGNEK. The complete CDR3 reads CASSLSDIGNEKLFF. The full variable domain, rest sourced from reference TRBV28 and TRBJ1-4, is DVKVTQSSRYLVKRTGEKVFLECVQDMDHENMFWYRQDPGLGLRLIYFSYDVKMKEKGDIPEGYSVSREKKERFSLILESASTNQTSMYLCASSLSDIGNEKLFFGSGTQLSVL.

Comment on this clone: The read ends 3 residues early relative to the CDR3; the germline J gene fills the gap. V and J are TRBV29-1 and TRBJ2-1; 7 positions agree with TRBD1. The germline V gene has CDR1 SQVTM and CDR2 ANQGSEA. This CDR3 region has 16 residues. V dropped 5 bases and J dropped 2; count of bases not matched to a gene: 12. Incomplete CDR3 DNA: TGCAGCGTTAACCGGCCCGACAGGGAGCCCTACAATGAG. Amino acid sequence: CSVNRPDREPYNE. The entire CDR3 is CSVNRPDREPYNEQFF.

About this clone: The missing CDR3 end, 3 residues past where the read stops, is filled in from the germline J gene. This chain uses TRBV19 with TRBJ1-1, with TRBD1 identical over 10 bases. V lost 4 bases and J lost 4; bases outside the gene matches: 6. This CDR3 has 15 residues. Germline V lookup: CDR1 LNHDA, CDR2 SQIVND (reference sequence). CDR3 region: CASSRTGGGSTEAFF. CDR3 bases read: TGTGCCAGTAGTAGGACAGGGGGAGGGAGCACTGAA.

CDR3 DNA, as far as it was read: TGCAGTGCGTCAGGAGGAGGCACTGAA. This translates into CSASGGGTE. The CDR3 reads in full as CSASGGGTEAFF. V and J are TRBV20-1 and TRBJ1-1, with D unresolved. The read gets to within 3 residues of the CDR3 end, and the germline J gene fills in the rest. V was pared by 6 bases and J by 4 bases, with 12 bases between. This CDR3 region has 12 residues. Germline V lookup: CDR1 DFQATT, CDR2 SNEGSKA (reference sequence).

Comments on this clone: The CDR3 end lies 3 residues beyond the end of the read and is filled in from the germline J gene. The chain couples TRBV2 to TRBJ2-6; D may be TRBD1 (5 bases). V gave up 6 bases and J gave up 0 bases, with 15 bases separating them. The V gene's germline CDR1 is SNHLY and CDR2 FYNNEI. This CDR3 region has 17 residues. CDR3 in amino acids: CASSVRGINSGANVLTF. Incomplete CDR3 DNA: TGTGCCAGCAGCGTAAGGGGTATCAACTCTGGGGCCAACGTC.

Remarks on this clone: The CDR3 end is not reached by the read, which stops 3 residues before it; the germline J gene fills it in. The rearrangement uses TRBV19 and TRBJ1-4; TRBD1 matches at 8 bases. Germline CDR1 reads LNHDA; CDR2 reads SQIVND (reference sequence). V was clipped by 6 bases and J by 0 bases; unmatched bases: 9. The CDR3 is 17 amino acids. CDR3 sequence reads: CASSPRQGSATNEKLFF. CDR3 bases read: TGTGCCAGTAGCCCCCGACAGGGGTCTGCAACTAATGAAAAA.

Turning to this clone: The read halts 3 residues ahead of the CDR3 end, with the missing end drawn from the germline J gene. The V gene is TRBV11-3, the J gene TRBJ1-5; D remains unclear. Germline lookup yields CDR1 SGHNT and CDR2 YENEEA. This CDR3 has 14 amino acids. Trimming pared 1 base from V and 0 bases from J, leaving 4 bases between. This CDR3 is CASSLGASNQPQHF. Partial CDR3 DNA: TGTGCCAGCAGCTTAGGGGCTAGCAATCAGCCC. The full variable domain, in which reference TRBV11-3 and TRBJ1-5 provide the parts outside the CDR3, is EAGVVQSPRYKIIEKKQPVAFWCNPISGHNTLYWYLQNLGQGPELLIRYENEEAVDDSQLPKDRFSAERLKGVDSTLKIQPAELGDSAVYLCASSLGASNQPQHFGDGTRLSIL.

On this clone: The read halts 3 residues ahead of the CDR3 end, with the missing end drawn from the germline J gene. The genes are TRBV5-1 and TRBJ2-3, with a tentative D call TRBD1 (5 bases). CDR1 and CDR2 (germline): SGHRS, YFSETQ. The V end was cut by 0 bases, the J end by 4 bases, with 12 bases between. This CDR3 is 15 amino acids long. The CDR3 spells CASSLAARGPDTQYF. The CDR3 bases that were read are TGCGCCAGCAGCTTGGCCGCTAGGGGCCCAGATACG.

Note on this clone: The read falls 3 residues short of the CDR3 end, and the missing part is taken from the germline J gene. This sequence joins TRBV28 and TRBJ2-1, with D perhaps matching TRBD1 (6 bases). Between the trimmed V and J ends, which lost 8 bases and 2 bases, there was a span of 16 bases. Per the germline V gene, CDR1 is MDHEN and CDR2 is SYDVKM. The CDR3 totals 15 residues. This CDR3 reads CASYQGTGTYNEQFF. The covered CDR3 bases are TGTGCCAGCTATCAGGGTACAGGGACCTACAATGAG. The whole variable domain, filled in from reference TRBV28 and TRBJ2-1, reads DVKVTQSSRYLVKRTGEKVFLECVQDMDHENMFWYRQDPGLGLRLIYFSYDVKMKEKGDIPEGYSVSREKKERFSLILESASTNQTSMYLCASYQGTGTYNEQFFGPGTRLTVL.

About this clone: The CDR3 end falls 3 residues outside the read, so it is completed with the germline J gene. The chain uses TRBV6-1 and TRBJ1-1, with TRBD1 identical over 8 bases. The CDR3 sequence is 14 residues long. Germline V lookup: CDR1 MNHNS, CDR2 SASEGT. CDR3 amino acids: CASSESDRGLEAFF. The CDR3 DNA, read in part, is TGTGCCAGCAGTGAATCCGACAGGGGATTGGAA.

A word on this clone: The CDR3 end is not reached by the read, which stops 3 residues before it; the germline J gene fills it in. This sequence joins TRBV5-1 and TRBJ1-3; tentatively, D is TRBD1 (5 bases). This CDR3 has 16 residues. Germline lookup yields CDR1 SGHRS and CDR2 YFSETQ. V gave up 0 bases and J gave up 0 bases, with 10 bases separating them. CDR3 DNA, as far as it was read: TGCGCCAGCAGCTTGGGGGGGGAGCACTCTGGAAACACC. This translates into CASSLGGEHSGNT. The CDR3 in its entirety is CASSLGGEHSGNTIYF.

The covered CDR3 bases are TGTGCCAGCAGCCAAGGGACAGGGGACTACGAG. As protein: CASSQGTGDYE. The whole CDR3 reads CASSQGTGDYEQYF. The chain recombines TRBV7-6 with TRBJ2-7; 10 bases are a match to TRBD1. Read sequence stops 3 residues before the CDR3 end, and the germline J gene provides the missing end. Germline trimming cut 5 bases from V and 3 bases from J; bases unmatched to any gene: 4. The CDR3 length is 14 residues. The germline V gene encodes CDR1 SGHVS and CDR2 FNYEAQ. The whole variable domain, filled in from reference TRBV7-6 and TRBJ2-7, reads GAGVSQSPRYKVTKRGQDVALRCDPISGHVSLYWYRQALGQGPEFLTYFNYEAQQDKSGLPNDRFSAERPEGSISTLTIQRTEQRDSAMYRCASSQGTGDYEQYFGPGTRLTVT.

Turning to this clone: The read comes to an end 3 residues before the CDR3 does, leaving the germline J gene to fill in the end. This chain links TRBV5-1 with TRBJ1-6; no firm D call. The CDR3 sequence is 13 residues long. The V end lost 0 bases, the J end lost 9 bases, and 7 bases lay between the germline ends. CDR1 is SGHRS and CDR2 is YFSETQ in the germline V gene. The part of the CDR3 DNA that was read is TGCGCCAGCAGCTTGGATAGCTTTTCACCC. Protein product: CASSLDSFSP. The whole CDR3 region reads CASSLDSFSPLHF.

A remark on this clone: The read terminates 3 residues ahead of where the CDR3 ends, so the germline J gene completes it. Other DNA sequences of this sample code for an identical CDR3. The V gene is TRBV7-9, the J gene TRBJ2-3, with 7 bases aligning to TRBD2. The V segment lost 5 bases and the J segment 0 bases; nucleotides outside the gene matches: 5. The CDR3 sequence is 15 residues long. Germline lookup yields CDR1 SEHNR and CDR2 FQNEAQ (reference sequence). CDR3 DNA, as far as it was read: TGTGCCAGCAGCCTCAGCGGGACGAGCACAGATACG. It specifies CASSLSGTSTDT. The full CDR3 reads CASSLSGTSTDTQYF. Together with reference TRBV7-9 and TRBJ2-3, the CDR3 gives the full variable domain: DTGVSQNPRHKITKRGQNVTFRCDPISEHNRLYWYRQTLGQGPEFLTYFQNEAQLEKSRLLSDRFSAERPKGSFSTLEIQRTEQGDSAMYLCASSLSGTSTDTQYFGPGTRLTVL.

Concerning this clone: The CDR3 is cut off 3 residues early in the read; its end comes from the germline J gene. This chain links TRBV20-1 with TRBJ1-1; TRBD1 matches 10 bases. The CDR3 is made up of 13 amino acids. The germline gives CDR1 DFQATT, CDR2 SNEGSKA (reference sequence). CDR3 sequence: CSVRQGARGEAFF. CDR3 bases read: TGCAGTGTACGACAGGGGGCGAGGGGGGAA.